This paragraph covers one T cell receptor (beta chain) sequence. Its antigen remains unidentified. This entry is derived from a study of beta chain features in type 1 diabetes. Germline trimming cut 5 bases from V and 5 bases from J; bases unmatched to any gene: 11. Germline V lookup: CDR1 SGHVS, CDR2 FQNEAQ. The CDR3 is 15 amino acids. Regarding the study as a whole: When Type 1 diabetes patients were examined, their TCRB CDR3s proved moderately but significantly shorter in all four CD4+ subsets. Across patients, naive, central memory and Treg TCRB repertoires exhibited apparently greater similarity than was observed across healthy donors.

Averaging approximately 0.11 L, one heparinised blood draw was given by each donor. The authors reverse transcribed all of the isolated RNA, so sequencing captured expressed TCRB transcripts. This table comes from immunoSEQ multiplex PCR, and its TCRdb copy is limited to in-frame clones, with some not included. The top ten hold about 0.95% of the sample, which has 150,000 to 200,000 clones, about 7.8% seen once. This chain uses TRBV7-8 with TRBJ2-5, with 7 positions matching TRBD1. Sequencing was carried out using central memory CD4+ T cells from blood. The source of this sequence is a woman in her forties with type 1 diabetes. CDR3 DNA sequence: TGTGCCAGCAGCCCGAGAGAGGGGGCTCACGAGACCCAGTACTTC. Amino acid sequence: CASSPREGAHETQYF.